The entry below gives a single T cell receptor beta chain sequence along with its context. This sample is drawn from a study of blood T cell repertoires in COVID-19. Study context: Sources were T cells, B-cell-depleted T cells, or PBMCs; the material itself was cDNA or gDNA.

Sequencing was performed with immunoSEQ multiplex PCR; in TCRdb, only in-frame clones are kept and a portion is missing. This sample carries a few hundred thousand clones, about 90% of them seen once, and the ten largest clones take approximately 3.4%. Participants' own reports of clinical history determined their cohort assignment. Within 2 weeks of study entry, exposed participants had contacted a PCR-confirmed or clinician-diagnosed COVID-19 case. Trimming removed 1 base from V and 1 base from J, with 10 bases in between. The germline gives CDR1 MNHEY, CDR2 SVGAGI. This CDR3 is 15 amino acids long.

V and J are TRBV6-5 and TRBJ1-1; D perhaps matches TRBD1 (6 bases). Sequencing input: PBMCs or T cells enriched from blood (not recorded which). The sequence was obtained from a woman aged 40-49 years who had been exposed to COVID-19. The CDR3 region is CASSYFWTENTEAFF. In DNA form, the CDR3 reads TGTGCCAGCAGTTACTTTTGGACAGAGAACACTGAAGCTTTCTTT.